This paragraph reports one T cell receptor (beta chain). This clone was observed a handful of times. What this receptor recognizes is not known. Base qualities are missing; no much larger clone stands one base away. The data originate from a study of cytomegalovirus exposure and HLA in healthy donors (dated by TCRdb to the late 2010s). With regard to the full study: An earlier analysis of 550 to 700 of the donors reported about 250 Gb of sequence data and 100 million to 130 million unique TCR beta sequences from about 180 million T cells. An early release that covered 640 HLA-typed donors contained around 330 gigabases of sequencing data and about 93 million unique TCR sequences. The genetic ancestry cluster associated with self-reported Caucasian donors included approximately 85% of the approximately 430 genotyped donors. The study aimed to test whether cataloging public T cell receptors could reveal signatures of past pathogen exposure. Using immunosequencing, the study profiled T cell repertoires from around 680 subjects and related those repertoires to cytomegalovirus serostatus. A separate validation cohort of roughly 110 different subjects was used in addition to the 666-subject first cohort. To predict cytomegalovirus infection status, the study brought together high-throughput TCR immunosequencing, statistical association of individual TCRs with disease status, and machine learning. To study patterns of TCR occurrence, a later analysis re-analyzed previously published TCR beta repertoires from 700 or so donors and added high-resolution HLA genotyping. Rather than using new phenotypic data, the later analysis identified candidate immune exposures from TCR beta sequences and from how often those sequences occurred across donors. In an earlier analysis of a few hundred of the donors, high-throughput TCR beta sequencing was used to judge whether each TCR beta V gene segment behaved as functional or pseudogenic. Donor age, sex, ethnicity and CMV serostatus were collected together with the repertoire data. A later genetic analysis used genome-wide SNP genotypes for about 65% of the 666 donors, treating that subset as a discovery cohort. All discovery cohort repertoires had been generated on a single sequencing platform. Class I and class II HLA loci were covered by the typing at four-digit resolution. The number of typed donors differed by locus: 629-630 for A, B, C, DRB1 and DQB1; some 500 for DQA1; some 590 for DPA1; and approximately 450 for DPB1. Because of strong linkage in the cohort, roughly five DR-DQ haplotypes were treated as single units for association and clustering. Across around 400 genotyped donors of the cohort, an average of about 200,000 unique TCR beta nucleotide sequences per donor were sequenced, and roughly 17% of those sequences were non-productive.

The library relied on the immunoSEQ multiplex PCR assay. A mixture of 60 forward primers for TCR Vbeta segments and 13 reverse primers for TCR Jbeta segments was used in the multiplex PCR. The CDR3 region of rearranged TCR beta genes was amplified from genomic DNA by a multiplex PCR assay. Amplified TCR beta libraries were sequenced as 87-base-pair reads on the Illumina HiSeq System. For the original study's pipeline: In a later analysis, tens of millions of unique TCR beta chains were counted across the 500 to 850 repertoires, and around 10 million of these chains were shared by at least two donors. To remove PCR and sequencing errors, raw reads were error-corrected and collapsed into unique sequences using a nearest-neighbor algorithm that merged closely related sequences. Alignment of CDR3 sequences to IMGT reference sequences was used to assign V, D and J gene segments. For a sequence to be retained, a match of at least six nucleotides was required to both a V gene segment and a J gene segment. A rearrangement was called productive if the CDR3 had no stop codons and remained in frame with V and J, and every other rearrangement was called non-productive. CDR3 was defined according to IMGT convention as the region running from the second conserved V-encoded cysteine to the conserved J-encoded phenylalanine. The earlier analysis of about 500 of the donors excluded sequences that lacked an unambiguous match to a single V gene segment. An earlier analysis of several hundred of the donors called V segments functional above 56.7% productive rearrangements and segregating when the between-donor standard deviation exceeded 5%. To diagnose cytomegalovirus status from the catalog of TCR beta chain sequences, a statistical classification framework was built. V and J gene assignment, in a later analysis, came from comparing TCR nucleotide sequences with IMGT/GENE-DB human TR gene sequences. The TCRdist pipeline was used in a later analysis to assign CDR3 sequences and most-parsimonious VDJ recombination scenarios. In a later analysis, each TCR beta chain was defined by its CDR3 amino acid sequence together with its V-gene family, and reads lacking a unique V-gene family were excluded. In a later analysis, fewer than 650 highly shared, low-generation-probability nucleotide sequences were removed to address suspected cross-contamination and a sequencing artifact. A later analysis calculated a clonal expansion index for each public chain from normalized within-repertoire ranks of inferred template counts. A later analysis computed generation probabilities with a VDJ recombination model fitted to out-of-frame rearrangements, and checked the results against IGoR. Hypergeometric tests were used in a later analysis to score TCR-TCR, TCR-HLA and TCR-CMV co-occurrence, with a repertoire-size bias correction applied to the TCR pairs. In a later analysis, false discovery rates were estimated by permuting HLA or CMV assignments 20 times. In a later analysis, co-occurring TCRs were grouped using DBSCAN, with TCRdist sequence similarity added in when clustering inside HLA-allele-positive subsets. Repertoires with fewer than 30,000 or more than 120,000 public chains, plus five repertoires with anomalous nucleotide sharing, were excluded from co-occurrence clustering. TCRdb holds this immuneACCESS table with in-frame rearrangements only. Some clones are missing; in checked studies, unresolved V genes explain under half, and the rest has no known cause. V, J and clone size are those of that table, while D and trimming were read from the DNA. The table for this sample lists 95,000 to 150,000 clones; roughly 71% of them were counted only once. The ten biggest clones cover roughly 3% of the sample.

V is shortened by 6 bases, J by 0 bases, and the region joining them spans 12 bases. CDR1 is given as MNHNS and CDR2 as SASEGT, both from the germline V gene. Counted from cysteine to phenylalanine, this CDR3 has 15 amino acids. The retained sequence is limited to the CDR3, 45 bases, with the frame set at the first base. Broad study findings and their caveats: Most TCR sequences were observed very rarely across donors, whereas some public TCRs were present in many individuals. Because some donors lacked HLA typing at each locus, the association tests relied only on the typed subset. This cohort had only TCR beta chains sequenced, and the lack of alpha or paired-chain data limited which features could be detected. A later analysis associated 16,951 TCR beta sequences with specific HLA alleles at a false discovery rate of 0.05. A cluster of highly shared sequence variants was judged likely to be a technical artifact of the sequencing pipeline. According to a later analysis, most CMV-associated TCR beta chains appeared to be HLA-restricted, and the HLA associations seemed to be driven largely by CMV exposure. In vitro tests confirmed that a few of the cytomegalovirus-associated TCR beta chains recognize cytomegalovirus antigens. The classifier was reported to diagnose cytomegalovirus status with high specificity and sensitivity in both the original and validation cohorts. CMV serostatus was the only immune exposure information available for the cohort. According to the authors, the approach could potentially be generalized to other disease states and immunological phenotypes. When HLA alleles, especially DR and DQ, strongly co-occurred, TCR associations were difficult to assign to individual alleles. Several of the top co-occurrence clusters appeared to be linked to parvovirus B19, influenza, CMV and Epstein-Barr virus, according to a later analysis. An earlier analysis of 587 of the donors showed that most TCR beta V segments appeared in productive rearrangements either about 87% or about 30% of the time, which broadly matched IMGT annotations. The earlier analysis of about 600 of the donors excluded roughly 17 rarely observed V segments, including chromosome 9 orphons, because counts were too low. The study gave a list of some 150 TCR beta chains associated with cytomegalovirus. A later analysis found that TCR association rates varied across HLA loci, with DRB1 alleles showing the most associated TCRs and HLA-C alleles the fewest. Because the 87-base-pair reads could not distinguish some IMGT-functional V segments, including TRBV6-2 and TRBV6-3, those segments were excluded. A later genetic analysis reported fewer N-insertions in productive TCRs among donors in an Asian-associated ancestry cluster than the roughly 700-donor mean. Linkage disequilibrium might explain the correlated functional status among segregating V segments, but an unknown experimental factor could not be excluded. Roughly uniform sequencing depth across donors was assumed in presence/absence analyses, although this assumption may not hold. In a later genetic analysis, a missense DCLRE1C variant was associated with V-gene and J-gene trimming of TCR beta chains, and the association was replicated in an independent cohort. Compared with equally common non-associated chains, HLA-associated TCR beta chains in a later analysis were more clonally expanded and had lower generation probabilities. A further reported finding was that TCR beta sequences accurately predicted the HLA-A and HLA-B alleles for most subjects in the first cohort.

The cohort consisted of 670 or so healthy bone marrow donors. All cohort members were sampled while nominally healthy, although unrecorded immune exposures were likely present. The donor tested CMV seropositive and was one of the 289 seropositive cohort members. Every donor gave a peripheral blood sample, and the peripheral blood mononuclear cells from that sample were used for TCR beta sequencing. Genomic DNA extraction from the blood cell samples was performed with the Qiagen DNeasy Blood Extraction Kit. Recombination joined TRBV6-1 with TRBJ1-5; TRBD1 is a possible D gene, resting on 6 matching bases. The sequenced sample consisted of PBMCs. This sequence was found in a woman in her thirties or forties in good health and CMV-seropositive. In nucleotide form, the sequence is TGTGCCAGCAGACTGACAGGTTATAGCAATCAGCCCCAGCATTTT. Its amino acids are CASRLTGYSNQPQHF.